This TCR beta chain was sequenced in a study of T-cell memory formation after mild COVID-19. This clonotype was found a few times. Its antigen is unknown. Whole-study findings and limits: Cross-reactive memory appears to have joined, as suggested by some responding clones showing up in pre-infection memory. CD4/CD8 balance characterized clones contracting day 15 to 85, and CD4+ skew characterized later expanders.

A single record per CDR3 protein comes from TCRdb applying MiXCR to the 5' RACE reads. The data hold roughly 130,000 distinct CDR3 sequences, with approximately 5.9% observed a single time. Sequencing was performed on PBMCs or a T cell subset sorted from them (not recorded which). This TCR was sampled from an adult woman who had mild COVID-19 (a few samples of this study predate the infection). Cell type and time point are not known.

The CDR3 sequence: CASSYSDRGETQYF. The CDR3 bases are TGTGCCAGCAGTTACTCCGACAGGGGGGAGACCCAGTACTTC. This chain links TRBV6-5 with TRBJ2-5, with 9 bases fitting TRBD1. The V gene end was trimmed by 0 bases and the J gene end by 5 bases; junction bases not matched to a gene: 1. Germline CDR1 and CDR2: MNHEY and SVGAGI. This CDR3 comprises 14 residues.